These 20 T cell receptor beta chains came from one sample sequenced in a study of shared clonotypes between healthy human individuals. Assay used: immunoSEQ multiplex PCR; TCRdb lists only in-frame clones, some missing. The repertoire consists of fewer than 1.6 million clones, with approximately 98.5% occurring once and the leading ten covering roughly 0.35%. Sequenced sample: naive CD4+ T cells sorted from blood. Subset in this sample: CD45RA+ positively selected. The receptors here all came from a man younger than 40 in good health.

The chain combines TRBV5-1 with TRBJ2-3, with a weak D call TRBD1 (6 bases). The CDR3 runs to 16 residues. CDR1 is SGHRS and CDR2 is YFSETQ in the germline V gene. The V gene lost 1 base and the J gene lost 0 bases, with 12 bases spanning the gap. The CDR3 DNA reads as TGCGCCAGCAGCTTGTTGGGGGCGGGTAGCACAGATACGCAGTATTTT. It yields the protein CASSLLGAGSTDTQYF.

Notes on this clone: One junction end disagrees with the germline gene, perhaps due to a read error. The chain links TRBV6-1 to TRBJ2-1; D gene ambiguous. The CDR3 runs 15 residues. From germline, CDR1 is MNHNS and CDR2 SASEGT. The CDR3 sequence is CASTERRRSYNEQFF. The CDR3 DNA reads TGTGCCAGCACTGAAAGACGCCGCTCCTACAATGAGCAGTTCTTC.

V usage is TRBV5-1 and J usage is TRBJ2-7, with D tentatively TRBD1 (6 bases). The V gene's germline CDR1 is SGHRS and CDR2 YFSETQ. This CDR3 spans 14 amino acids. Trimming removed 4 bases at V and 3 bases at J, with 14 bases between. The DNA for the CDR3 is TGCGCCAGCAGCGCCGGGACAAACAACTACGAGCAGTACTTC. It codes for CASSAGTNNYEQYF.

This chain connects TRBV19 to TRBJ2-1; 7 nucleotides match TRBD2. Germline V lookup: CDR1 LNHDA, CDR2 SQIVND (reference sequence). This CDR3 region has 12 residues. With 5 bases clipped from V and 10 bases from J, the junction kept 5 bases outside the gene matches. CDR3: CASSQSGNEQFF. CDR3 nucleotides: TGTGCCAGTAGTCAAAGCGGGAACGAGCAGTTCTTC.

The chain carries TRBV28 and TRBJ2-7, with no clear D. There are 13 residues in the CDR3. Trimming cost V 2 bases and J 3 bases, with 8 bases left between them. Germline values: CDR1 MDHEN, CDR2 SYDVKM. CDR3 in amino acids: CASSLAGRYEQYF. The DNA for the CDR3 is TGTGCCAGCAGTTTAGCAGGCCGCTACGAGCAGTACTTC.

The table lists this clone with a count of one. V and J are TRBV7-2 and TRBJ2-2, with TRBD1 matching over 7 bases. CDR1 SGHTA and CDR2 FQGNSA come from the germline V gene. With 5 bases clipped from V and 1 base from J, the junction kept 4 bases outside the gene matches. This CDR3 has 15 amino acids. Here the CDR3 reads CASSPRTGNTGELFF. CDR3 coding DNA: TGTGCCAGCAGCCCGAGGACAGGGAACACCGGGGAGCTGTTTTTT.

This rearrangement joins TRBV5-1 to TRBJ2-3; TRBD2 agrees at 11 bases. The germline V gene encodes CDR1 SGHRS and CDR2 YFSETQ. Trimming took 0 bases from V and 4 from J; bases not matched to a gene: 10. The CDR3 contains 18 residues. CDR3 region: CASSLARTSGSLPDTQYF. CDR3 in DNA: TGCGCCAGCAGCTTGGCTAGAACTAGCGGGAGTCTTCCAGATACGCAGTATTTT.

V usage is TRBV6-5 and J usage is TRBJ1-1; D is perhaps TRBD1 (5 bases). V gave up 3 bases and J gave up 4 bases, with 15 bases separating them. The CDR3 extends over 15 amino acids. The V gene's germline CDR1 is MNHEY and CDR2 SVGAGI. The CDR3 loop reads CASSYEYRRSTEAFF. The CDR3, as DNA: TGTGCCAGCAGTTATGAATACAGGAGAAGCACTGAAGCTTTCTTT.

V usage is TRBV30 and J usage is TRBJ2-6, with no clear D. Germline CDR1 and CDR2: GTSNPN and SVGIG (reference sequence). The CDR3 has 12 residues. Between the trimmed V and J ends, which lost 5 bases and 3 bases, there was a span of 5 bases. CDR3 loop: CAWGIGANVLTF. CDR3 coding DNA: TGTGCCTGGGGGATTGGGGCCAACGTCCTGACTTTC.

The chain couples TRBV15 to TRBJ1-1, with a possible D match to TRBD1 (6 bases). CDR3 length equals 15 residues. Germline assignment: CDR1 LNHNV and CDR2 YYDKDF (reference sequence). With 1 base removed from V and 5 bases from J, the gap between germline ends came to 14 bases. In nucleotides, the CDR3 is TGTGCCACCAGCAGAGGTCGGGGGGCGGAAACTGAAGCTTTCTTT. Translating it yields CATSRGRGAETEAFF.

With regard to this clone: At one of its ends the junction is not consistent with the germline gene, which may arise from a read error. The V and J genes are TRBV7-7 and TRBJ2-2; the D call may be TRBD1 or TRBD2 (7 bases each). The CDR3 runs 13 residues. The germline V gene encodes CDR1 SSHAT and CDR2 FNYEAQ (reference sequence). This chain's CDR3 is CASRGGYPGELFF. For the CDR3, the DNA is TGTGCTAGCAGGGGGGGATACCCCGGGGAGCTGTTTTTT. Looking up the rest from reference TRBV7-7 and TRBJ2-2 gives the full variable domain: GAGVSQSPRYKVTKRGQDVTLRCDPISSHATLYWYQQALGQGPEFLTYFNYEAQPDKSGLPSDRFSAERPEGSISTLTIQRTEQRDSAMYRCASRGGYPGELFFGEGSRLTVL.

The chain links TRBV5-6 to TRBJ2-1, with 10 nucleotides matching TRBD2. The germline V gene encodes CDR1 SGHDT and CDR2 YYEEEE. The trim removed 7 bases at V and 1 base at J, leaving 5 bases unmatched. The CDR3 totals 15 residues. CDR3: CASYLAGGSYNEQFF. The CDR3 coding sequence is TGTGCCAGCTATTTAGCGGGAGGTTCCTACAATGAGCAGTTCTTC.

The chain has TRBV5-1 and TRBJ2-7; a possible D gene is TRBD2 (5 bases). V was clipped by 3 bases and J by 2 bases, with 12 bases between them. CDR3 length: 14 amino acids. Germline CDR1 and CDR2: SGHRS and YFSETQ. DNA for the CDR3: TGCGCCAGCAGCTCCGTGGGAGCACCCTACGAGCAGTACTTC. It translates to CASSSVGAPYEQYF.

The chain combines TRBV14 with TRBJ2-1; D remains ambiguous. Germline CDR1 and CDR2: SGHDN and FVKESK. The CDR3 spans 15 residues. Trimming removed 0 bases at V and 4 bases at J, with 10 bases between. CDR3 sequence reads: CASSQDGNRYNEQFF. CDR3 coding DNA: TGTGCCAGCAGCCAAGATGGTAACAGATACAATGAGCAGTTCTTC.

The chain is built from TRBV7-6 and TRBJ1-5, with TRBD1 matching over 10 bases. Losses at the gene ends were 3 bases for V and 3 bases for J; bases not matched to a gene: 5. The CDR3 runs to 16 residues. The germline gives CDR1 SGHVS, CDR2 FNYEAQ. The CDR3 region is CASSLGQGLNNQPQHF. The CDR3 DNA sequence: TGTGCCAGCAGCTTGGGACAGGGGTTGAACAATCAGCCCCAGCATTTT. Looking up the rest from reference TRBV7-6 and TRBJ1-5 gives the full variable domain: GAGVSQSPRYKVTKRGQDVALRCDPISGHVSLYWYRQALGQGPEFLTYFNYEAQQDKSGLPNDRFSAERPEGSISTLTIQRTEQRDSAMYRCASSLGQGLNNQPQHFGDGTRLSIL.

J is TRBJ2-7 and V is TRBV7-8, with D possibly being TRBD1 (6 bases). The germline V and J ends were trimmed by 6 bases and 0 bases, with 21 bases remaining between them. In germline, CDR1 is SGHVS, CDR2 FQNEAQ. The CDR3 contains 17 residues. The CDR3 is CASSPKPQGHVSYEQYF. The CDR3 nucleotides read TGTGCCAGCAGTCCCAAGCCCCAGGGACACGTCTCCTACGAGCAGTACTTC.

This clone was observed once. The gene calls are TRBV19 and TRBJ2-3, with 8 bases aligning to TRBD2. Germline CDR1 LNHDA, CDR2 SQIVND (reference sequence). The CDR3 extends over 16 amino acids. V gave up 5 bases and J gave up 2 bases; unmatched junction bases: 9. CDR3 protein: CASSLSGSTPTDTQYF. The CDR3 nucleotides read TGTGCCAGTAGTCTAAGCGGGAGTACCCCCACAGATACGCAGTATTTT.

The chain has TRBV5-4 and TRBJ1-1, with a tentative D call TRBD1 (5 bases). This CDR3 is built from 15 residues. V was trimmed by 2 bases and J by 1 base, leaving 12 bases between them. Germline CDR1 is SGHNT and CDR2 is YYREEE (reference sequence). The CDR3: CASSLQGQKNTEAFF. The CDR3 region has the DNA TGTGCCAGCAGCTTACAAGGACAAAAGAACACTGAAGCTTTCTTT.

This chain joins TRBV20-1 and TRBJ2-7; D is perhaps TRBD1 or TRBD2 (6 bases each). This CDR3 has 11 residues. V was shortened by 8 bases and J by 5 bases, with 13 bases between the two germline ends. Germline V lookup: CDR1 DFQATT, CDR2 SNEGSKA (reference sequence). CDR3 loop: CSITGANEQYF. The CDR3 DNA sequence: TGCAGTATTACGGGGGCTAACGAGCAGTACTTC.

The V and J genes are TRBV28 and TRBJ2-3; no firm D call. Per germline, CDR1 MDHEN and CDR2 SYDVKM. The CDR3 consists of 14 residues. The V end was cut by 8 bases, the J end by 0 bases, with 12 bases between. The CDR3 is CASSPLRSTDTQYF. The CDR3 DNA sequence: TGTGCCAGCTCTCCGTTGCGGAGCACAGATACGCAGTATTTT.